One sample yielded the 5 T cell receptor beta chains listed below, sequenced in a study of PD-1 blockade in classical Hodgkin lymphoma. As for time point: cycle 4 day 1 (C4D1), after more than five weeks of nivolumab. Relapse was seen in all patients after autologous stem cell transplantation, and brentuximab vedotin exposure was variable. The data were produced by immunoSEQ multiplex PCR, yet TCRdb's version contains in-frame clones alone and is incomplete. The table includes 45,000 to 60,000 clones, roughly 80% detected once. Sequenced here: peripheral blood mononuclear cells (PBMCs), sampled before the fourth cycle of nivolumab. The receptors derive from a human donor with classical Hodgkin lymphoma.

V gene TRBV9 combines with J gene TRBJ2-3; 7 bases are shared with TRBD1. V trimming: 3 bases; J trimming: 2 bases; junction bases outside the gene matches: 6. Germline loops: CDR1 SGDLS, CDR2 YYNGEE. The length of the CDR3 is 15 residues. The CDR3 region is CASSARTGSTDTQYF. In nucleotides, the CDR3 is TGTGCCAGCAGCGCGAGGACAGGATCCACAGATACGCAGTATTTT.

The chain couples TRBV5-1 to TRBJ1-1; possibly TRBD1 for D (6 bases). The V end lost 3 bases, the J end lost 3 bases, and 9 bases lay between the germline ends. Germline V gives CDR1 SGHRS, CDR2 YFSETQ. This CDR3 spans 13 amino acids. The CDR3 region has the DNA TGCGCCAGCAGCTCTGACAGGTACACTGAAGCTTTCTTT. This encodes CASSSDRYTEAFF.

The chain is built from TRBV10-3 and TRBJ1-5; weak D call: TRBD1 (6 bases). This CDR3 has 14 amino acids. CDR1 and CDR2 (germline): ENHRY, SYGVKD. Trimming stripped 4 bases from V and 3 bases from J, with 10 bases between. CDR3 protein: CAISVNRDNQPQHF. DNA for the CDR3: TGTGCCATCAGTGTTAACAGGGACAATCAGCCCCAGCATTTT.

The count of this clone is one. The V and J genes are TRBV7-3 and TRBJ2-5, with 8 bases fitting TRBD2. Matching the DNA end better, TRBJ2-7 makes the J call doubtful. The CDR3 runs to 14 residues. Germline V gene data show CDR1 as SGHTA and CDR2 as FQGTGA. CDR3 in DNA: TGTGCCAGCAGCTTCAGCGGGGGCGCCTACGAGCAGTACTTC. Its protein is CASSFSGGAYEQYF.

V and J are TRBV10-1 and TRBJ2-1; no definite D call. V gave up 4 bases and J gave up 6 bases, with 4 bases separating them. Germline V CDR1 and CDR2: WNHNN, SYGVQD (reference sequence). CDR3 length: 11 amino acids. The CDR3 DNA reads as TGCGCCAGCAGTGCGTTCAATGAGCAGTTCTTC. Translating it yields CASSAFNEQFF.